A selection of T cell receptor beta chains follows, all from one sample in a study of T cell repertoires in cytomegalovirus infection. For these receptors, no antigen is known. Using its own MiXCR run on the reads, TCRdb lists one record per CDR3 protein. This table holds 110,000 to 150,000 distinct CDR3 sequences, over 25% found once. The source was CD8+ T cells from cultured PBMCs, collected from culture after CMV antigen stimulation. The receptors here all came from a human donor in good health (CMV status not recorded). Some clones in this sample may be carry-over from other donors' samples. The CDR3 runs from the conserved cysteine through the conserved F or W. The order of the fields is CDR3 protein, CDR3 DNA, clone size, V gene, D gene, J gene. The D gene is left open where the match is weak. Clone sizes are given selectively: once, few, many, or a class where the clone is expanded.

CDR3 protein: CASSRGTGDIYGYTF
CDR3 DNA: TGCGCCAGCAGCCGCGGGACAGGGGATATCTATGGCTACACCTTC
clone size: -
V gene: TRBV5-1
D gene: TRBD1
J gene: TRBJ1-2

CDR3 protein: CASSAGGPEAFF
CDR3 DNA: TGTGCCAGCAGCGCGGGGGGGCCTGAAGCTTTCTTT
clone size: -
V gene: TRBV11-3
D gene: -
J gene: TRBJ1-1

CDR3 protein: CASSYIPTGYEQFF
CDR3 DNA: TGTGCCAGCAGCTACATACCGACAGGGTATGAGCAGTTCTTC
clone size: -
V gene: TRBV7-9
D gene: TRBD1
J gene: TRBJ2-1

CDR3 protein: CATRGGGAESYNEQFF
CDR3 DNA: TGTGCCACCCGAGGCGGGGGGGCCGAATCTTACAATGAGCAGTTCTTC
clone size: -
V gene: TRBV5-4
D gene: TRBD2
J gene: TRBJ2-1

CDR3 protein: CASSLPPGRGSYGYTF
CDR3 DNA: TGTGCCAGCAGCTTACCGCCAGGCCGGGGTAGCTATGGCTACACCTTC
clone size: once
V gene: TRBV7-6
D gene: -
J gene: TRBJ1-2

CDR3 protein: CASSYGVAGGTDTQYF
CDR3 DNA: TGTGCCAGCAGTTACGGGGTAGCGGGGGGCACAGATACGCAGTATTTT
clone size: few
V gene: TRBV6-6
D gene: TRBD2
J gene: TRBJ2-3

CDR3 protein: CASRDDTNLRYEQYF
CDR3 DNA: TGTGCCAGCAGGGATGACACCAACCTCCGTTACGAGCAGTACTTC
clone size: -
V gene: TRBV2
D gene: -
J gene: TRBJ2-7

CDR3 protein: CASSPPSYNEQFF
CDR3 DNA: TGCGCCAGCAGCCCCCCTAGCTACAATGAGCAGTTCTTC
clone size: medium-sized
V gene: TRBV4-1
D gene: -
J gene: TRBJ2-1

CDR3 protein: CASSQEDRGQPQHF
CDR3 DNA: TGCGCCAGCAGCCAAGAGGACAGGGGTCAGCCCCAGCATTTT
clone size: many
V gene: TRBV4-1
D gene: TRBD1
J gene: TRBJ1-5

CDR3 protein: CASSARLAGNEQFF
CDR3 DNA: TGTGCCAGCAGCGCCCGACTAGCGGGGAATGAGCAGTTCTTC
clone size: few
V gene: TRBV7-6
D gene: TRBD2
J gene: TRBJ2-1

CDR3 protein: CASSFGGTSSYEQYF
CDR3 DNA: TGTGCCAGCAGCTTCGGCGGGACGAGCTCCTACGAGCAGTACTTC
clone size: -
V gene: TRBV5-6
D gene: -
J gene: TRBJ2-7

CDR3 protein: CASSPRGQGAVEALDDDTQYF
CDR3 DNA: TGTGCCAGCTCACCCCGGGGACAGGGGGCCGTCGAGGCCCTGGATGATGATACGCAGTATTTT
clone size: -
V gene: TRBV18
D gene: TRBD1
J gene: TRBJ2-3

CDR3 protein: CASSFPDRDNQPQHF
CDR3 DNA: TGTGCCAGCAGTTTCCCGGACAGGGACAATCAGCCCCAGCATTTT
clone size: -
V gene: TRBV27
D gene: TRBD1
J gene: TRBJ1-5

CDR3 protein: CASSIVGDTQYF
CDR3 DNA: TGTGCCAGCAGTATAGTAGGAGATACGCAGTATTTT
clone size: few
V gene: TRBV7-9
D gene: -
J gene: TRBJ2-3

CDR3 protein: CASSSISREEQFF
CDR3 DNA: TGTGCCAGCAGTTCCATCTCTAGAGAAGAGCAGTTCTTC
clone size: -
V gene: TRBV12-3/TRBV12-4
D gene: -
J gene: TRBJ2-1

CDR3 protein: CASSPLTGTGELFF
CDR3 DNA: TGTGCCAGCAGCCCCCTCACAGGGACCGGGGAGCTGTTTTTT
clone size: few
V gene: TRBV27
D gene: -
J gene: TRBJ2-2

CDR3 protein: CASSQETGGATEAFF
CDR3 DNA: TGTGCCAGCAGCCAGGAAACAGGGGGCGCGACTGAAGCTTTCTTT
clone size: few
V gene: TRBV5-4
D gene: TRBD1
J gene: TRBJ1-1

CDR3 protein: CSVESRSSGGAYTQYF
CDR3 DNA: TGCAGCGTTGAATCCCGAAGTAGCGGGGGGGCATATACGCAGTATTTT
clone size: -
V gene: TRBV29-1
D gene: TRBD2
J gene: TRBJ2-3

CDR3 protein: CASSTDRGQTQYF
CDR3 DNA: TGTGCCAGTAGTACCGACAGGGGACAGACCCAGTACTTC
clone size: -
V gene: TRBV19
D gene: TRBD1
J gene: TRBJ2-5

CDR3 protein: CASSSTQGSRTDTQYF
CDR3 DNA: TGTGCCAGCAGTTCCACTCAGGGAAGTCGCACAGATACGCAGTATTTT
clone size: -
V gene: TRBV6-6
D gene: -
J gene: TRBJ2-3

CDR3 protein: CASSPHRGKQPQHF
CDR3 DNA: TGTGCCAGCAGTCCACACAGGGGAAAGCAGCCCCAGCATTTT
clone size: -
V gene: TRBV12-3/TRBV12-4
D gene: TRBD1
J gene: TRBJ1-5

CDR3 protein: CASSFSMNTGELFF
CDR3 DNA: TGTGCCAGTAGTTTCTCTATGAACACCGGGGAGCTGTTTTTT
clone size: once
V gene: TRBV19
D gene: -
J gene: TRBJ2-2

CDR3 protein: CASSEVLGHPNTGELFF
CDR3 DNA: TGTGCCAGCAGTGAGGTTTTGGGACACCCTAACACCGGGGAGCTGTTTTTT
clone size: -
V gene: TRBV2
D gene: -
J gene: TRBJ2-2

CDR3 protein: CASSYRQGIGDHTQYF
CDR3 DNA: TGTGCCAGCAGCTATCGACAGGGGATAGGGGATCATACGCAGTATTTT
clone size: many
V gene: TRBV7-8
D gene: TRBD1
J gene: TRBJ2-3

CDR3 protein: CASSLVGQGAQGNQPQHF
CDR3 DNA: TGTGCCAGCAGCTTAGTTGGACAGGGCGCACAGGGCAATCAGCCCCAGCATTTT
clone size: few
V gene: TRBV7-9
D gene: TRBD1
J gene: TRBJ1-5

CDR3 protein: CASRGGTSGGAVDTQYF
CDR3 DNA: TGTGCCAGCAGGGGAGGGACTAGCGGGGGGGCAGTAGATACGCAGTATTTT
clone size: -
V gene: TRBV12-3/TRBV12-4
D gene: TRBD2
J gene: TRBJ2-3

CDR3 protein: CASSLLAGGRRQETQYF
CDR3 DNA: TGTGCCAGCAGCTTACTAGCGGGGGGGAGGAGACAAGAGACCCAGTACTTC
clone size: many
V gene: TRBV7-2
D gene: TRBD2
J gene: TRBJ2-5

CDR3 protein: CASSYGTSGDYEQYF
CDR3 DNA: TGTGCCAGCAGTTACGGGACTAGCGGGGACTACGAGCAGTACTTC
clone size: -
V gene: TRBV6-5
D gene: TRBD2
J gene: TRBJ2-7

CDR3 protein: CSGWGDGGANSGNEQFF
CDR3 DNA: TGCAGCGGCTGGGGGGACGGGGGGGCCAACTCGGGCAATGAGCAGTTCTTC
clone size: -
V gene: TRBV29-1
D gene: TRBD2
J gene: TRBJ2-1

CDR3 protein: CASSQGPRTEAFF
CDR3 DNA: TGCGCCAGCAGCCAAGGGCCCAGAACTGAAGCTTTCTTT
clone size: -
V gene: TRBV4-1
D gene: -
J gene: TRBJ1-1

CDR3 protein: CASSGGRGLSTEAFF
CDR3 DNA: TGTGCCAGCAGTGGGGGTCGGGGTTTGAGCACTGAAGCTTTCTTT
clone size: -
V gene: TRBV28
D gene: -
J gene: TRBJ1-1

CDR3 protein: CATKHLGSNEQFF
CDR3 DNA: TGTGCCACCAAACACCTCGGTTCCAATGAGCAGTTCTTC
clone size: few
V gene: TRBV7-6
D gene: -
J gene: TRBJ2-1

CDR3 protein: CASSQADRDYGYTF
CDR3 DNA: TGCGCCAGCAGCCAGGCCGACAGGGACTATGGCTACACCTTC
clone size: few
V gene: TRBV4-1
D gene: TRBD1
J gene: TRBJ1-2

CDR3 protein: CASSATSGGAHEQYF
CDR3 DNA: TGTGCCAGTAGCGCGACTAGCGGGGGGGCCCACGAGCAGTACTTC
clone size: few
V gene: TRBV5-6
D gene: TRBD2
J gene: TRBJ2-7

CDR3 protein: CASSILAGSSYEQYF
CDR3 DNA: -
clone size: few
V gene: TRBV28
D gene: -
J gene: TRBJ2-7

CDR3 protein: CASSLGVTSGALGDTQYF
CDR3 DNA: TGTGCCAGCAGCTTAGGGGTGACTAGCGGGGCCTTAGGTGATACGCAGTATTTT
clone size: few
V gene: TRBV11-2
D gene: TRBD2
J gene: TRBJ2-3

CDR3 protein: CSGKSGTGFWDTEAFF
CDR3 DNA: TGCAGTGGTAAATCCGGGACAGGGTTTTGGGACACTGAAGCTTTCTTT
clone size: -
V gene: TRBV20-1
D gene: TRBD1
J gene: TRBJ1-1

CDR3 protein: CASREEGLAYEQYF
CDR3 DNA: TGTGCCAGCAGGGAGGAGGGGCTTGCCTACGAGCAGTACTTC
clone size: -
V gene: TRBV2
D gene: -
J gene: TRBJ2-7

CDR3 protein: CASSLNPAGQGETQYF
CDR3 DNA: TGTGCCAGCAGTTTAAACCCAGCAGGACAGGGAGAGACCCAGTACTTC
clone size: many
V gene: TRBV12-3/TRBV12-4
D gene: TRBD1
J gene: TRBJ2-5

CDR3 protein: CATSTAPGQGYEQYF
CDR3 DNA: TGTGCCACCAGCACTGCGCCAGGACAGGGGTACGAGCAGTACTTC
clone size: -
V gene: TRBV15
D gene: TRBD1
J gene: TRBJ2-7

CDR3 protein: CASSLEESSNQPQHF
CDR3 DNA: TGTGCCAGCAGTTTAGAGGAGTCGAGCAATCAGCCCCAGCATTTT
clone size: -
V gene: TRBV12-3/TRBV12-4
D gene: -
J gene: TRBJ1-5

CDR3 protein: CAIYPRGLDEQFF
CDR3 DNA: TGTGCCATCTACCCGAGGGGGCTGGATGAGCAGTTCTTC
clone size: few
V gene: TRBV7-8
D gene: TRBD1
J gene: TRBJ2-1

CDR3 protein: CASSLGDRSVTLNEKLFF
CDR3 DNA: TGTGCCAGCAGCTTAGGGGACAGATCGGTGACACTTAATGAAAAACTGTTTTTT
clone size: many
V gene: TRBV7-8
D gene: TRBD1
J gene: TRBJ1-4

CDR3 protein: CASSPIGLNYGYTF
CDR3 DNA: TGTGCCAGCAGTCCAATAGGACTGAACTATGGCTACACCTTC
clone size: -
V gene: TRBV27
D gene: -
J gene: TRBJ1-2

CDR3 protein: CASSNSLGGNTEAFF
CDR3 DNA: TGTGCCAGCAGCAACTCCTTGGGGGGGAACACTGAAGCTTTCTTT
clone size: few
V gene: TRBV13
D gene: -
J gene: TRBJ1-1

CDR3 protein: CASSPSRQGANQPQHF
CDR3 DNA: TGTGCCAGCAGCCCCTCTCGACAGGGGGCCAATCAGCCCCAGCATTTT
clone size: few
V gene: TRBV28
D gene: TRBD1
J gene: TRBJ1-5

CDR3 protein: CASSGTSGAQETQYF
CDR3 DNA: TGTGCCAGCAGTGGGACTAGCGGGGCCCAAGAGACCCAGTACTTC
clone size: -
V gene: TRBV2
D gene: TRBD2
J gene: TRBJ2-5

CDR3 protein: CASSQEEQNTEAFF
CDR3 DNA: TGTGCCAGCAGCCAAGAAGAACAGAACACTGAAGCTTTCTTT
clone size: -
V gene: TRBV4-2
D gene: -
J gene: TRBJ1-1

CDR3 protein: CASSPFDRPLNYGYTF
CDR3 DNA: TGTGCCAGCAGTCCCTTTGACAGGCCGCTCAACTATGGCTACACCTTC
clone size: -
V gene: TRBV28
D gene: -
J gene: TRBJ1-2